This T cell receptor beta chain originates from a study of molecular identifiers for immune sequencing clone quantification. This clonotype has just a few counts. Making the bulk TCR libraries relied on previously described methods and listed TCR primers. Each CDR3 protein gets one entry after TCRdb re-called the PCR reads with MiXCR. The repertoire holds around 320,000 distinct CDR3 sequences, with about 22% as singletons. Sorted cell numbers of about 19,000 to 1,000,000, with 10%, 30% or 50% RNA, served as input for naive CD8 libraries. The source of this sequence is a human donor in good health. Some libraries in this study had Jurkat cell RNA spiked in. Specimen: naive CD8+ T cells from blood, with Jurkat cell RNA spiked in. This sample's subset: FACS-sorted CD8+CD4-CCR7+CD45RA+ naive T cells.

CDR3 DNA sequence: TGTGCCAGCAGCGCGAAAATACCAAGCTATGGCTACACCTTC. Translation: CASSAKIPSYGYTF. The rearrangement joins TRBV9 to TRBJ1-2; D ambiguous. The CDR3 runs to 14 residues. Trimming took 3 bases from V and 4 from J, leaving 13 bases between them. Per the germline V gene, CDR1 is SGDLS and CDR2 is YYNGEE.